This note documents a single T cell receptor (beta chain) sequence. Only one count was recorded for this clone. Its antigen is still unknown. No base quality information exists; no much larger clone differs at one position. The protocol used for the library was the immunoSEQ multiplex PCR assay. Imported from immuneACCESS, the table was reduced by TCRdb to in-frame sequences with V and J called. These copies leave out some clones; in studies compared against another copy, an unresolved V gene accounts for under half, and the cause of the remainder is not known. Counted in this sample were fewer than 90,000 clones; just under 95% of them appeared once. More than 0.2% of the sample is taken by the ten largest. The data originate from a study of technical replicates of blood from several donors (dated by TCRdb to the late 2010s). The CDR3 goes from the cysteine to the phenylalanine over 15 residues. This entry keeps only the CDR3 DNA: 45 bases, framed from base 1. Clipping removes 4 bases from V and 4 bases from J, with 5 as the unmatched junction base count. From the germline V gene, CDR1 is SNHLY and CDR2 is FYNNEI.

Recombination connected TRBV2 to TRBJ2-3, with 10 junctional bases fitting TRBD2. This receptor was identified in a human donor in good health. The material sequenced was T cells isolated from PBMCs. The CDR3 region reads CASSVSSGSSDTQYF. The bases are TGTGCCAGCAGTGTCTCTAGCGGGAGTTCAGATACGCAGTATTTT.